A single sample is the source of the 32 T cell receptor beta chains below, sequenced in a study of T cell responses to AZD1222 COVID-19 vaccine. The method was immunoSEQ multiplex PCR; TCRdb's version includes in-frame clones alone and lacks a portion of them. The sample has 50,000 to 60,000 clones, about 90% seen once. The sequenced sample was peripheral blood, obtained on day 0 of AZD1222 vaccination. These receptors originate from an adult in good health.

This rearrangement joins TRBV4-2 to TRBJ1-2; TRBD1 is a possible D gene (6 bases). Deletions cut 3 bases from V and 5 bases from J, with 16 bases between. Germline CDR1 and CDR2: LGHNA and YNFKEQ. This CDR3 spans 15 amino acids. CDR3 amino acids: CASSHLGQGEYGYTF. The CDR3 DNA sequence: TGTGCCAGCAGCCATCTGGGACAAGGGGAATATGGCTACACCTTC.

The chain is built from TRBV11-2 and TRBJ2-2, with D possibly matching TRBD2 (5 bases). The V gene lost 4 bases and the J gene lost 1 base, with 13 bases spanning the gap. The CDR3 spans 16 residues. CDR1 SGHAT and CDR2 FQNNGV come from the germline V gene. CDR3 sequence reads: CASSSLAGRNTGELFF. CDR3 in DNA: TGTGCCAGCAGCTCCCTTGCGGGTAGGAACACCGGGGAGCTGTTTTTT. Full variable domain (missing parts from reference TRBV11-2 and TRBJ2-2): EAGVAQSPRYKIIEKRQSVAFWCNPISGHATLYWYQQILGQGPKLLIQFQNNGVVDDSQLPKDRFSAERLKGVDSTLKIQPAKLEDSAVYLCASSSLAGRNTGELFFGEGSRLTVL.

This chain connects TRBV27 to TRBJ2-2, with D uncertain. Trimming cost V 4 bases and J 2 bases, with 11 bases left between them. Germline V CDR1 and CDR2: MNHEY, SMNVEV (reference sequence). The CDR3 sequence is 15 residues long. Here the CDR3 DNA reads TGTGCCAGCAGTTCCAGCAGGTTAAACACCGGGGAGCTGTTTTTT. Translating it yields CASSSSRLNTGELFF.

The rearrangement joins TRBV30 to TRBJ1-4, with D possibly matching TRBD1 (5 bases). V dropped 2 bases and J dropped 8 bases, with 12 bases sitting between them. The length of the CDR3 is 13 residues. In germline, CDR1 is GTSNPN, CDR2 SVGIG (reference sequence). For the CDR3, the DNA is TGTGCCTGGAGTAGGGGCCTGGAGGAAAAACTGTTTTTT. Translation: CAWSRGLEEKLFF.

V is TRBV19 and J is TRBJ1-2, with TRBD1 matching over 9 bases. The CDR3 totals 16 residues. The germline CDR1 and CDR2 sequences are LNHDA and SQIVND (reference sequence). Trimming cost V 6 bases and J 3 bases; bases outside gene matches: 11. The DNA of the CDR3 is TGTGCCAGTAGACCCGGGACAGGGTTGTTGGACTATGGCTACACCTTC. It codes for CASRPGTGLLDYGYTF. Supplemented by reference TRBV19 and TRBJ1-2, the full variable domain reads DGGITQSPKYLFRKEGQNVTLSCEQNLNHDAMYWYRQDPGQGLRLIYYSQIVNDFQKGDIAEGYSVSREKKESFPLTVTSAQKNPTAFYLCASRPGTGLLDYGYTFGSGTRLTVV.

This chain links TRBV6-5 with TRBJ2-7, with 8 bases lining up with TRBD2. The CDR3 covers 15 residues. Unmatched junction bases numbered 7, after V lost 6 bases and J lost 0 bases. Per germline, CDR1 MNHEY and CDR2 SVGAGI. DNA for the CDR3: TGTGCCAGCAGCTCCCCCACTAGCGGCTCCTACGAGCAGTACTTC. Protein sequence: CASSSPTSGSYEQYF.

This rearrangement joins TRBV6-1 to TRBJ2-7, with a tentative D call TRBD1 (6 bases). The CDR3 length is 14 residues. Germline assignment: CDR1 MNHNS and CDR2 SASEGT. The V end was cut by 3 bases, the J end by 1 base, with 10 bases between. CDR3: CASSDQGLSYEQYF. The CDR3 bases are TGTGCCAGCAGTGACCAGGGGCTTTCCTACGAGCAGTACTTC.

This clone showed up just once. The CDR3: CASSFETSGRDEQFF. CDR3 nucleotide sequence: TGTGCCAGCAGCTTTGAGACTAGCGGGAGAGATGAGCAGTTCTTC. The genes are TRBV7-8 and TRBJ2-1, with 12 bases lining up with TRBD2. CDR1 and CDR2 from the germline V gene are SGHVS and FQNEAQ. The CDR3 sequence is 15 residues long. V lost 3 bases to trimming and J lost 8 bases; unmatched junction nucleotides: 5.

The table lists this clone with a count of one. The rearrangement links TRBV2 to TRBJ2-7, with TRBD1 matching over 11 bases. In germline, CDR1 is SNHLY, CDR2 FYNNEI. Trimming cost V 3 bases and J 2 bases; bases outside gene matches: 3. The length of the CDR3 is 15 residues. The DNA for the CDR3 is TGTGCCAGCAGTGAGGACAGGGGGCCTCCCTACGAGCAGTACTTC. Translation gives CASSEDRGPPYEQYF.

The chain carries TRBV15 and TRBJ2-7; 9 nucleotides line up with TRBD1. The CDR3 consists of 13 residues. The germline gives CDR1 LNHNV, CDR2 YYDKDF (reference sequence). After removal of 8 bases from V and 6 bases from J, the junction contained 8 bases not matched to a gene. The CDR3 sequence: CATRRDREGEQYF. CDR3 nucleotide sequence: TGTGCCACCCGGCGGGACAGGGAGGGCGAGCAGTACTTC. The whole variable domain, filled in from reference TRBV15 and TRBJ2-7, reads DAMVIQNPRYQVTQFGKPVTLSCSQTLNHNVMYWYQQKSSQAPKLLFHYYDKDFNNEADTPDNFQSRRPNTSFCFLDIRSPGLGDTAMYLCATRRDREGEQYFGPGTRLTVT.

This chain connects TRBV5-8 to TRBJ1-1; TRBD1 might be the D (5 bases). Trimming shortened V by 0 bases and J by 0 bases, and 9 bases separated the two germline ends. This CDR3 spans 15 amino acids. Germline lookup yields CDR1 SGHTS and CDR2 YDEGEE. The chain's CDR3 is CASSLGGPLNTEAFF. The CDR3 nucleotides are TGTGCCAGCAGCTTGGGGGGACCGCTGAACACTGAAGCTTTCTTT.

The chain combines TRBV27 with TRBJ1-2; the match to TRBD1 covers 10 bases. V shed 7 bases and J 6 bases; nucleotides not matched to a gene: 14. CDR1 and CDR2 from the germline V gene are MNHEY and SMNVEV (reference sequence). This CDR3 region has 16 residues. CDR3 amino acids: CASNFGPDRGRDGYTF. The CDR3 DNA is TGTGCCAGCAATTTCGGGCCTGACAGGGGGCGCGATGGCTACACCTTC.

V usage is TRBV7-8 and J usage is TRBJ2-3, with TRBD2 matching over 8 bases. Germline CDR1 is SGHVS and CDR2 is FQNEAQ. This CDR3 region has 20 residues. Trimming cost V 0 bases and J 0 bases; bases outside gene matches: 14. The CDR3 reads CASSLAVAGGVPTSTDTQYF. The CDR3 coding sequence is TGTGCCAGCAGCTTAGCAGTGGCGGGAGGAGTCCCAACTAGCACAGATACGCAGTATTTT.

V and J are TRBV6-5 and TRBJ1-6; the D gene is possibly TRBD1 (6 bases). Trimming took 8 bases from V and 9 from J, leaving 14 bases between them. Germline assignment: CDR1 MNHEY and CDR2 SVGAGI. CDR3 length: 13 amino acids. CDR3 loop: CASGTTRTSPLHF. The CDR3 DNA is TGTGCCAGCGGGACAACCAGGACTTCACCCCTCCACTTT.

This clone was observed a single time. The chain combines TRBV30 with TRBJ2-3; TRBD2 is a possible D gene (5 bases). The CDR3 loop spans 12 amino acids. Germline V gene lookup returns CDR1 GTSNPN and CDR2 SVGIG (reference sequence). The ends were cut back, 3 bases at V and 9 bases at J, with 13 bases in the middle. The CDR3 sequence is CAWRHSSGTQYF. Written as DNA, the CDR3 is TGTGCCTGGAGACATTCCAGCGGCACGCAGTATTTT. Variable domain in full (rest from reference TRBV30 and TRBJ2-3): SQTIHQWPATLVQPVGSPLSLECTVEGTSNPNLYWYRQAAGRGLQLLFYSVGIGQISSEVPQNLSASRPQDRQFILSSKKLLLSDSGFYLCAWRHSSGTQYFGPGTRLTVL.

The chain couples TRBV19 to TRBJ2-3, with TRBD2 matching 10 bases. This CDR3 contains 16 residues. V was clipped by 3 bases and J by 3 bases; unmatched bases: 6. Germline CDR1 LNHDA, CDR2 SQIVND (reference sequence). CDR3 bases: TGTGCCAGTAGTATCCCAGCGGGAGGGGGGACAGATACGCAGTATTTT. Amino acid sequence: CASSIPAGGGTDTQYF.

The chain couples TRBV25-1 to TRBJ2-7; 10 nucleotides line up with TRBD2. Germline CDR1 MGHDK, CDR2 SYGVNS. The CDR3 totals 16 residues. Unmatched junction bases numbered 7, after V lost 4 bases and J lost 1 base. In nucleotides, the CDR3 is TGTGCCAGCAGTGCTCAACTAGCGGGAAGGTCCTACGAGCAGTACTTC. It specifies CASSAQLAGRSYEQYF.

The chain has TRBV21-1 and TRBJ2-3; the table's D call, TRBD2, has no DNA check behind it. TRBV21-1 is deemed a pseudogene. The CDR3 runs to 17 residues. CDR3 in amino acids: CASSKFLAAHGPDTQYF. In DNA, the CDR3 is TGTGCCAGCAGCAAATTCTTAGCGGCACACGGGCCAGATACGCAGTATTTT.

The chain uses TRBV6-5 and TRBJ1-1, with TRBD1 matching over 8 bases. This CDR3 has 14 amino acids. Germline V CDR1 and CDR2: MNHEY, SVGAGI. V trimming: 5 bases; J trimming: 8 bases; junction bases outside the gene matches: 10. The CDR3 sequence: CASSPRRGDREAFF. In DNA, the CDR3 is TGTGCCAGCAGTCCCAGAAGGGGGGACAGGGAAGCTTTCTTT.

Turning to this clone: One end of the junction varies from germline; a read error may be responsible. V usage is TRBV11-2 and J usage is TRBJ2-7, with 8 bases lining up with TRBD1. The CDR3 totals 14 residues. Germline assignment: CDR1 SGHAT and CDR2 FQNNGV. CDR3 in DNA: TGTGCCAGCAGCGTAGACCCAGGGGGCGTGAAGCAGTACTTC. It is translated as CASSVDPGGVKQYF.

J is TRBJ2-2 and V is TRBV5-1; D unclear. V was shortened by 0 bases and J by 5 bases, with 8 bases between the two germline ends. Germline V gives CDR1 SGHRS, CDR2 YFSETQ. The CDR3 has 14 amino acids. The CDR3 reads CASSLGGWTGELFF. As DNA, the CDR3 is TGCGCCAGCAGCTTGGGCGGATGGACCGGGGAGCTGTTTTTT. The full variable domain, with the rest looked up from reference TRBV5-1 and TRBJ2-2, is KAGVTQTPRYLIKTRGQQVTLSCSPISGHRSVSWYQQTPGQGLQFLFEYFSETQRNKGNFPGRFSGRQFSNSRSEMNVSTLELGDSALYLCASSLGGWTGELFFGEGSRLTVL.

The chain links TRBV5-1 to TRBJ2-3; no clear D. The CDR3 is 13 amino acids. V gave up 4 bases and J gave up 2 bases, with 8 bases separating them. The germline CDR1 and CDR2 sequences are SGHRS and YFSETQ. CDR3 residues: CASSLSATDTQYF. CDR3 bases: TGCGCCAGCAGCCTAAGCGCCACAGATACGCAGTATTTT.

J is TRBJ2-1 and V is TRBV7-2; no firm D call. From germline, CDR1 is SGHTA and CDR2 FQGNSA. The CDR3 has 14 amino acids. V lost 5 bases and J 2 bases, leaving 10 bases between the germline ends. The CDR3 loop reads CASSNGGAYNEQFF. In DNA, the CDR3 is TGTGCCAGCAGCAACGGTGGTGCCTACAATGAGCAGTTCTTC.

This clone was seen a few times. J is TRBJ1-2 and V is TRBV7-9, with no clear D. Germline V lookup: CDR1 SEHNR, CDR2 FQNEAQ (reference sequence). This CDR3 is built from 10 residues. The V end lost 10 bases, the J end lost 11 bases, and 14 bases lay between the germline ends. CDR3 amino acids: CAIFMSAYTF. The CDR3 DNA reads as TGTGCCATCTTCATGAGCGCTTACACCTTC.

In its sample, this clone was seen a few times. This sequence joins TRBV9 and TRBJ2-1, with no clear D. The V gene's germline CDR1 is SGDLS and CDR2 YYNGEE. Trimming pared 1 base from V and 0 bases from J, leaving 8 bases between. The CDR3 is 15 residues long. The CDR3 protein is CASSVSGYSYNEQFF. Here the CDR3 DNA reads TGTGCCAGCAGCGTATCGGGTTACTCCTACAATGAGCAGTTCTTC.

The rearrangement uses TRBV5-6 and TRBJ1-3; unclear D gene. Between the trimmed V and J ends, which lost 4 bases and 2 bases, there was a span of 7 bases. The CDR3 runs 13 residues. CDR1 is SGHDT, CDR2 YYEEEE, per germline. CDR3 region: CASSVGPGNTIYF. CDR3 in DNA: TGTGCCAGCAGCGTAGGACCTGGAAACACCATATATTTT.

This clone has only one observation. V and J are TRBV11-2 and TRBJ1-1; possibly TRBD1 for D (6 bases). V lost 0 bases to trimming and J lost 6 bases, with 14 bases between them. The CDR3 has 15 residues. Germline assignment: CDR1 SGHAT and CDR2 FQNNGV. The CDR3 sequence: CASSLDWGARAEAFF. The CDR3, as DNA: TGTGCCAGCAGCTTAGATTGGGGGGCGCGAGCTGAAGCTTTCTTT.

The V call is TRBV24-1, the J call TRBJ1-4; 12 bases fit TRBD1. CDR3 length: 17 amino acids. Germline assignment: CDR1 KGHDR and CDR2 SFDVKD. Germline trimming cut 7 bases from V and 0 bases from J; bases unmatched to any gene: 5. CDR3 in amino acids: CATSPGQGASTNEKLFF. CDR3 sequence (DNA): TGTGCCACCAGCCCGGGACAGGGGGCCTCAACTAATGAAAAACTGTTTTTT.

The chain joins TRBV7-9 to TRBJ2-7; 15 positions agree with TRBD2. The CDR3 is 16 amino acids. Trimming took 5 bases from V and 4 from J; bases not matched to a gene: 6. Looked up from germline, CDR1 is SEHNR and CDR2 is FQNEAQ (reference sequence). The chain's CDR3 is CASSPRTSGRVYEQYF. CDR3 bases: TGTGCCAGCAGCCCACGGACTAGCGGGAGGGTATACGAGCAGTACTTC.

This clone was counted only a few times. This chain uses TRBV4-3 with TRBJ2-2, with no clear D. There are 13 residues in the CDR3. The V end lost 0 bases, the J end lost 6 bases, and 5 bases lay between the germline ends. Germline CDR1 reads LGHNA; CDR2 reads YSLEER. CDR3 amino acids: CASSQDISGELFF. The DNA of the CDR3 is TGCGCCAGCAGCCAAGACATATCCGGGGAGCTGTTTTTT.

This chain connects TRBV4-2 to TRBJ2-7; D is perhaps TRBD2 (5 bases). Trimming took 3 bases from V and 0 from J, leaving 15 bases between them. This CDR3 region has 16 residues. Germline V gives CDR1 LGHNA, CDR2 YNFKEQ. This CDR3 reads CASSHPGGDHSYEQYF. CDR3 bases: TGTGCCAGCAGCCATCCCGGAGGCGATCACTCCTACGAGCAGTACTTC.

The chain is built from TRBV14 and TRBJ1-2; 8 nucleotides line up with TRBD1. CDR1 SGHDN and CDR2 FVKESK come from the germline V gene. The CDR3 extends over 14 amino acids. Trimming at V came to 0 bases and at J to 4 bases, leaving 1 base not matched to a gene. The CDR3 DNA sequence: TGTGCCAGCAGCCAAGAGCAGGGGGCCTATGGCTACACCTTC. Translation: CASSQEQGAYGYTF.